A selection of T cell receptor beta chains follows, all from one sample in a study of shared clonotypes between healthy human individuals. Profiling relied on immunoSEQ multiplex PCR, and the TCRdb table lists in-frame clones only, not all of them. The table has over 2 million clones, 95% seen once; the top ten hold more than 0.1%. The sequencing sample was made of naive CD4+ T cells sorted from blood. The origin of the receptors is a man between 18 and 35 years old in good health. Each CDR3 is given with its conserved first and last residue. D genes are given only for firm matches. Size tells how often a clone was seen (once, few, many) or the class of an expanded clone, and some rows leave it out.

-,TRBV5-1,TRBD1,TRBJ2-3,CASSLETGGITDTQYF,TGCGCCAGCAGCTTGGAGACAGGGGGGATCACAGATACGCAGTATTTT
-,TRBV30,-,TRBJ2-7,CAWSDPMRGSEQYF,TGTGCCTGGAGTGATCCGATGAGGGGATCCGAGCAGTACTTC
-,TRBV6-5,-,TRBJ1-3,CASSPNSGNTIYF,TGTGCCAGCAGTCCGAACTCTGGAAACACCATATATTTT
-,TRBV11-2,-,TRBJ1-5,CASSRSGARNQPQHF,TGTGCCAGCAGCCGGTCGGGGGCCCGCAATCAGCCCCAGCATTTT
-,TRBV6-1,-,TRBJ1-6,CASSDLYNSPLHF,TGTGCCAGCAGTGACCTCTATAATTCACCCCTCCACTTT
-,TRBV6-1,-,TRBJ2-7,CASSELGSYEQYF,TGTGCCAGCAGTGAATTAGGTTCCTACGAGCAGTACTTC
-,TRBV9,TRBD2,TRBJ2-7,CASSLGLAGGESAEQYF,TGTGCCAGCAGCCTGGGACTAGCGGGAGGGGAGTCGGCCGAGCAGTACTTC
once,TRBV5-6,TRBD1,TRBJ1-2,CASSPLDRGSYGYTF,TGTGCCAGCAGCCCCCTAGACAGGGGATCTTATGGCTACACCTTC
-,TRBV28,TRBD1,TRBJ2-2,CASSHQGAGTGELFF,TGTGCCAGCAGCCACCAGGGGGCGGGAACCGGGGAGCTGTTTTTT
-,TRBV18,-,TRBJ2-5,CASSTGTEETQYF,TGTGCCAGCTCGACAGGGACTGAAGAGACCCAGTACTTC
-,TRBV5-1,-,TRBJ2-2,CASSLAVPAAGELFF,TGCGCCAGCAGCTTGGCCGTCCCCGCGGCCGGGGAGCTGTTTTTT
-,TRBV9,-,TRBJ1-2,CASSGSGYYGYTF,TGTGCCAGCAGCGGGTCCGGCTACTATGGCTACACCTTC
-,TRBV6-1,-,TRBJ2-7,CASSGAATGPYEQYF,TGTGCCAGCAGTGGAGCCGCCACAGGTCCGTACGAGCAGTACTTC
-,TRBV5-1,-,TRBJ1-2,CASSGIGANYGYTF,TGCGCCAGCAGCGGAATCGGGGCTAACTATGGCTACACCTTC
-,TRBV5-5,TRBD1,TRBJ1-4,CASSLMGQEKLFF,TGTGCCAGCAGCCTCATGGGACAGGAAAAACTGTTTTTT
-,TRBV5-1,TRBD2,TRBJ2-5,CASSLGTSGRAGETQYF,TGCGCCAGCAGCTTGGGGACTAGCGGGAGGGCCGGAGAGACCCAGTACTTC
-,TRBV9,-,TRBJ2-1,CASSKRGDSYNEQFF,TGTGCCAGCAGCAAAAGAGGGGACTCCTACAATGAGCAGTTCTTC
-,TRBV6-1,-,TRBJ1-5,CASSEGWGRNQPQHF,TGTGCCAGCAGTGAGGGTTGGGGCAGAAATCAGCCCCAGCATTTT
-,TRBV11-2,-,TRBJ2-7,CASSLELDGPYEQYF,TGTGCCAGCAGCTTAGAACTAGATGGACCCTACGAGCAGTACTTC
-,TRBV18,TRBD1,TRBJ2-5,CASSPQGQGAGTQYF,TGTGCCAGCTCACCCCAGGGACAGGGCGCGGGGACCCAGTACTTC
-,TRBV6-5,-,TRBJ1-4,CASARNEKLFF,TGTGCCAGCGCTCGGAATGAAAAACTGTTTTTT
-,TRBV25-1,-,TRBJ1-2,CASSETGVGGYTF,TGTGCCAGCAGTGAGACTGGAGTTGGTGGCTACACCTTC
-,TRBV2,-,TRBJ1-1,CASSLEGTGATEAFF,TGTGCCAGCAGCTTGGAGGGAACGGGGGCCACTGAAGCTTTCTTT
-,TRBV5-6,-,TRBJ1-1,CASSRRALAGTEAFF,TGTGCCAGCAGCAGGAGGGCCCTAGCGGGAACTGAAGCTTTCTTT
-,TRBV4-1,-,TRBJ1-5,CASSQSLGRQPQHF,TGCGCCAGCAGCCAATCATTGGGACGGCAGCCCCAGCATTTT
once,TRBV2,-,TRBJ1-4,CASLGGGEKLFF,TGTGCCAGCCTTGGAGGCGGTGAAAAACTGTTTTTT
-,TRBV5-6,-,TRBJ1-2,CASSPRFGEGIYGYTF,TGTGCCAGCAGCCCCCGTTTCGGGGAAGGGATCTATGGCTACACCTTC
-,TRBV7-9,-,TRBJ1-5,CASSTSQTGDNQPQHF,TGTGCCAGCAGCACCTCCCAGACAGGCGATAATCAGCCCCAGCATTTT
-,TRBV9,-,TRBJ1-1,CASSVTLNTEAFF,TGTGCCAGCAGCGTAACCTTGAACACTGAAGCTTTCTTT
-,TRBV7-2,TRBD1,TRBJ1-4,CASSPGTGYGEKLFF,TGTGCCAGCAGCCCGGGGACAGGGTACGGAGAAAAACTGTTTTTT
-,TRBV4-1,TRBD1,TRBJ1-2,CASSQGPDRASGYGYTF,TGCGCCAGCAGCCAAGGCCCTGACAGGGCCTCAGGCTATGGCTACACCTTC
-,TRBV4-1,TRBD2,TRBJ2-3,CASSQTLSGTTDTQYF,TGCGCCAGCAGCCAAACGCTTAGCGGGACCACAGATACGCAGTATTTT
-,TRBV6-6,-,TRBJ2-7,CASTREGATYEQYF,TGTGCCAGCACCCGTGAGGGCGCCACCTACGAGCAGTACTTC
-,TRBV7-9,-,TRBJ2-7,CASSFSSPGQRPNEQYF,TGTGCCAGCAGCTTTTCATCCCCAGGACAGCGCCCTAACGAGCAGTACTTC
-,TRBV5-6,-,TRBJ2-2,CASSSPPRLFF,TGTGCCAGCAGTTCTCCCCCACGGCTGTTTTTT
-,TRBV18,-,TRBJ2-6,CASSPVSSSGANVLTF,TGTGCCAGCTCACCAGTTTCAAGCTCTGGGGCCAACGTCCTGACTTTC
-,TRBV30,-,TRBJ2-6,CAWSVNSGANVLTF,TGTGCCTGGAGTGTCAACTCTGGGGCCAACGTCCTGACTTTC
-,TRBV7-2,TRBD2,TRBJ2-5,CASSSRTSSEETQYF,TGTGCCAGCAGCTCCCGGACTAGTTCCGAAGAGACCCAGTACTTC
-,TRBV2,-,TRBJ2-2,CASSEQPTGELFF,TGTGCCAGCAGTGAACAACCAACCGGGGAGCTGTTTTTT
-,TRBV30,-,TRBJ2-7,CAWGSEPYEQYF,TGTGCCTGGGGGTCTGAACCCTACGAGCAGTACTTC
-,TRBV12-5,-,TRBJ1-2,CASGRGESYGYTF,TGTGCTAGTGGTCGGGGCGAGAGCTATGGCTACACCTTC
-,TRBV4-3,TRBD2,TRBJ2-1,CASSQAGTIGEQFF,TGCGCCAGCAGCCAAGCTGGGACTATAGGTGAGCAGTTCTTC
-,TRBV5-1,-,TRBJ1-6,CASSLRVPGADSPLHF,TGCGCCAGCAGCTTGAGAGTTCCGGGAGCGGATTCACCCCTCCACTTT
once,TRBV7-6,TRBD2,TRBJ2-7,CASSREEGYEQYF,TGTGCCAGCAGCCGGGAGGAGGGATACGAGCAGTACTTC
-,TRBV18,-,TRBJ1-1,CASSPIVNTEAFF,TGTGCCAGCTCACCGATAGTTAACACTGAAGCTTTCTTT
-,TRBV7-2,-,TRBJ2-7,CASSLVYSSYEQYF,TGTGCCAGCAGCTTAGTTTACTCCTCCTACGAGCAGTACTTC
-,TRBV10-3,TRBD1,TRBJ2-3,CAIRSGQGTDTQYF,TGTGCCATCAGGAGCGGACAGGGAACAGATACGCAGTATTTT
-,TRBV4-1,-,TRBJ2-7,CASSQGETVTYEQYF,TGCGCCAGCAGCCAAGGAGAGACAGTTACCTACGAGCAGTACTTC
once,TRBV19,TRBD2,TRBJ2-3,CASSIFSKRGTDTQYF,TGTGCCAGTAGTATATTCTCAAAGCGGGGTACAGATACGCAGTATTTT
-,TRBV6-1,-,TRBJ1-1,CASSVQGYNTEAFF,TGTGCCAGCAGTGTACAGGGTTACAACACTGAAGCTTTCTTT
-,TRBV7-2,-,TRBJ1-5,CASSPGGGQGNQPQHF,TGTGCCAGCAGCCCGGGAGGTGGACAAGGCAATCAGCCCCAGCATTTT
-,TRBV12-5,-,TRBJ2-1,CASVRELYEQFF,TGTGCTAGTGTTAGAGAGTTGTATGAGCAGTTCTTC
-,TRBV7-2,TRBD1,TRBJ1-5,CASSFVRGTGSYSNQPQHF,TGTGCCAGCAGCTTCGTAAGAGGGACAGGGAGTTATAGCAATCAGCCCCAGCATTTT
-,TRBV15,TRBD1,TRBJ1-1,CATSRGRGRGNTEAFF,TGTGCCACCAGCAGGGGCAGGGGGCGCGGGAACACTGAAGCTTTCTTT
-,TRBV6-1,TRBD1,TRBJ2-7,CASSAGTGLYEQYF,TGTGCCAGCAGCGCCGGGACAGGGTTATACGAGCAGTACTTC
-,TRBV5-1,-,TRBJ1-1,CASSRHPGPDGPTEAFF,TGCGCCAGCAGCCGGCATCCCGGTCCCGACGGCCCCACTGAAGCTTTCTTT
-,TRBV28,TRBD1,TRBJ1-6,CASSRQGAAYNSPLHF,TGTGCCAGCAGTCGACAGGGGGCCGCCTATAATTCACCCCTCCACTTT
-,TRBV11-2,-,TRBJ1-3,CASSSKVTIYF,TGTGCCAGCAGCTCAAAAGTGACCATATATTTT
-,TRBV18,-,TRBJ2-3,CASSPPSRGTDTQYF,TGTGCCAGCTCACCACCTTCTCGGGGCACAGATACGCAGTATTTT